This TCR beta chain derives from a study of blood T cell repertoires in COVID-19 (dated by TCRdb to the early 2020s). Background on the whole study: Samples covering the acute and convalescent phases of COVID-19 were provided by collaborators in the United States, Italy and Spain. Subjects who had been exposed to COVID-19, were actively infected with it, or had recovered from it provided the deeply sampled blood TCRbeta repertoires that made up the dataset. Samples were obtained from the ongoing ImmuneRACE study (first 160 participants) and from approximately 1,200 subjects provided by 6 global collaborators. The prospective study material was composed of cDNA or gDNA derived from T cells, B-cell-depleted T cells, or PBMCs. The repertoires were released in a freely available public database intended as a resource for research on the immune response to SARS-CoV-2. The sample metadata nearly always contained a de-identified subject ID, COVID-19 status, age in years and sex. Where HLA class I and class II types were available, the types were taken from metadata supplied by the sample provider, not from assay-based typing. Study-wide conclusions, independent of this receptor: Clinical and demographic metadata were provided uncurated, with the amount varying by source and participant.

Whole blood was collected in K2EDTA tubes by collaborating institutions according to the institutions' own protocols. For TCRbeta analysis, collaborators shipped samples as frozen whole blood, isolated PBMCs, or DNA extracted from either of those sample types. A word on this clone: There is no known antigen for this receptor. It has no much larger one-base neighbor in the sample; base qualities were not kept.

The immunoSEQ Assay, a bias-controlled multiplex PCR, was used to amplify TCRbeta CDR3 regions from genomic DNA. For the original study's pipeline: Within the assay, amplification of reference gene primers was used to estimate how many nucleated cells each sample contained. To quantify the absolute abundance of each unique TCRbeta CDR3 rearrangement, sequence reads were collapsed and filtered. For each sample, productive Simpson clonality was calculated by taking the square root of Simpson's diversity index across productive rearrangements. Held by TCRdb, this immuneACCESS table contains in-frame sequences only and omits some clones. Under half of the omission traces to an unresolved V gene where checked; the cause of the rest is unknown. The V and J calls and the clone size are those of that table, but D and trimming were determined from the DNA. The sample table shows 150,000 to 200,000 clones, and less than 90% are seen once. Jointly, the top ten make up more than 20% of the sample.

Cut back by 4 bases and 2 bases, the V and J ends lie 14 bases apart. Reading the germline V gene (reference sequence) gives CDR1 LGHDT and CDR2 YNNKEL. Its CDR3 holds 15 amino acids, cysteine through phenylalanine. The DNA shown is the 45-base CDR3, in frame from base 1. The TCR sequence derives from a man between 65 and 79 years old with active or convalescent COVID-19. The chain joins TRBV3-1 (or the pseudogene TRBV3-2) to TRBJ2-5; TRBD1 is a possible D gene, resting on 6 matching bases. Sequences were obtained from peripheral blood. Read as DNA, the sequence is TGTGCCAGCAGCCGTCCGGGACACAAGCAAGAGACCCAGTACTTC. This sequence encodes CASSRPGHKQETQYF.